This T cell receptor (beta chain) was recorded in a study of blood T cell repertoires in COVID-19. Looking at the study overall: Donors in the United States, Italy and Spain gave samples during acute or convalescent COVID-19. From T cells, B-cell-depleted T cells, or PBMCs came the material, which was cDNA or gDNA.

Under the authors' procedure: Scientists estimated how many nucleated cells there were by amplifying reference gene primers. Profiled with immunoSEQ multiplex PCR; TCRdb holds only in-frame clones, not every one. The DNA gave D and trimming, while V, J and clone size come from that table. This sample has roughly 290,000 clones, with 80% to 90% found just once. CDR1 is MGHRA and CDR2 is YSYEKL in the germline V gene. The CDR3 loop spans 17 amino acids. Unmatched junction bases numbered 9, after V lost 3 bases and J lost 10 bases. The origin of this receptor is a woman in her forties or fifties who had recovered from COVID-19. The specimen sequenced was peripheral blood. The chain has TRBV4-1 and TRBJ2-1; TRBD2 aligns across 16 bases. CDR3 in DNA: TGCGCCAGCAGCCACCCGGGACTAGCGGGAGGGCCAGGAGAGCAGTTCTTC. Translation: CASSHPGLAGGPGEQFF.